This passage covers 20 T cell receptor beta chains from one sample sequenced in a study of glioma-infiltrating T cells. Using RNA template, CDR3s of TCR alpha and beta were amplified with iRepertoire arm-PCR. In TCRdb, the multiplex PCR reads were re-called with MiXCR into one record per CDR3 protein. The profile shows about 400,000 distinct CDR3 sequences, roughly two fifths of them singletons. Sequencing was performed on glioma tissue, nonneoplastic brain tissue, or PBMCs (not recorded which). These receptors were collected from a human donor with low-grade glioma or glioblastoma, undergoing nonglioma brain surgery, or in good health (not recorded which).

The gene calls are TRBV4-1 and TRBJ1-1; D unresolved. V shed 1 base and J shed 7 bases, with 22 bases lying between them. This CDR3 has 17 residues. CDR1 is MGHRA, CDR2 YSYEKL, per germline. CDR3 nucleotide sequence: TGCGCCAGCAGCCAAGTATGGGTTCTCGACCAGGATAGTGAAGCTTTCTTT. It encodes CASSQVWVLDQDSEAFF.

This clonotype has just a few counts. The chain joins TRBV7-2 to TRBJ1-6; the D gene is possibly TRBD1 (6 bases). V was shortened by 5 bases and J by 6 bases, with 11 bases between the two germline ends. CDR1 SGHTA and CDR2 FQGNSA come from the germline V gene. The CDR3 loop spans 14 amino acids. CDR3 protein: CASSIRGGNSPLHF. The CDR3 bases are TGTGCCAGCAGCATCAGGGGAGGTAATTCACCCCTCCACTTT.

Many counts were recorded for this clonotype. The chain links TRBV20-1 to TRBJ1-4; D might be TRBD1 (5 bases). Germline V gene data show CDR1 as DFQATT and CDR2 as SNEGSKA (reference sequence). This CDR3 has 12 amino acids. Trimming cost V 4 bases and J 10 bases, with 13 bases left between them. The CDR3 here is CSAKDNEGKLFF. The CDR3, as DNA: TGCAGTGCTAAGGACAACGAGGGAAAACTGTTTTTT.

The table lists this clonotype with many counts. The rearrangement joins TRBV6-1 to TRBJ2-3; the D gene is possibly TRBD2 (6 bases). V was pared by 5 bases and J by 5 bases, with 14 bases between. CDR1 and CDR2 from the germline V gene are MNHNS and SASEGT. The CDR3 totals 14 residues. CDR3 sequence reads: CASSLWMEGDTQYF. DNA for the CDR3: TGTGCCAGCAGTCTTTGGATGGAGGGAGATACGCAGTATTTT.

This rearrangement joins TRBV20-1 to TRBJ1-4; tentative D call: TRBD1 (6 bases). The V end lost 6 bases, the J end lost 1 base, and 12 bases lay between the germline ends. There are 14 residues in the CDR3. Germline V gene sequence: CDR1 DFQATT, CDR2 SNEGSKA (reference sequence). This CDR3 is CSAGQFGTNEKLFF. CDR3 DNA: TGCAGTGCCGGACAGTTTGGAACTAATGAAAAACTGTTTTTT.

With regard to this clonotype: Just one base apart from a much larger clone, this may be a read error. The J gene is TRBJ1-6, the V gene TRBV15, with D possibly matching TRBD1 (5 bases). CDR1 is LNHNV, CDR2 YYDKDF, per germline (reference sequence). Trimming shortened V by 1 base and J by 9 bases, and 13 bases separated the two germline ends. The CDR3 loop spans 15 amino acids. DNA of the CDR3: TGTGCCACCAGCAGAGGTGCAGGGAGGAGTTCACCCCTCCACTTT. It translates to CATSRGAGRSSPLHF.

This clonotype came up once. A single base separates this from a much larger clone, so it may be a read error. V and J are TRBV28 and TRBJ2-3; D gene ambiguous. The CDR3 sequence is 13 residues long. Germline V gene lookup returns CDR1 MDHEN and CDR2 SYDVKM. As DNA, the CDR3 is TGTGCCAGCAGTGATGAACCCACAGATGCGCAGTATTTT. This sequence encodes CASSDEPTDAQYF.

The chain employs TRBV28 and TRBJ2-5; the match to TRBD2 covers 12 bases. Germline V gene lookup returns CDR1 MDHEN and CDR2 SYDVKM. V lost 4 bases to trimming and J lost 0 bases; unmatched junction nucleotides: 3. The CDR3 loop spans 16 amino acids. CDR3 DNA: TGTGCCAGCAGTTACGGACTAGCGGGAAACCAAGAGACCCAGTACTTC. Its translation is CASSYGLAGNQETQYF.

This clonotype turned up a few times. This chain links TRBV7-9 with TRBJ1-1, with TRBD1 as a possible D gene (6 bases). Trimming cost V 5 bases and J 5 bases, with 21 bases left between them. This CDR3 spans 16 amino acids. CDR1 is SEHNR, CDR2 FQNEAQ, per germline (reference sequence). The CDR3 here is CASSPLRGARVTEAFF. CDR3 in DNA: TGTGCCAGCAGCCCCTTAAGGGGGGCTAGGGTGACTGAAGCTTTCTTT.

To note about this clonotype: A much larger clone differs from this one at a single base, so this may be a read error. V and J are TRBV27 and TRBJ2-1; tentative D call: TRBD1 (5 bases). Germline V gives CDR1 MNHEY, CDR2 SMNVEV (reference sequence). There are 14 residues in the CDR3. The CDR3 DNA sequence: TGTGCCAGCAGAGAAATTCAGGGATACAATAAGCAGTTCTTC. This translates into CASREIQGYNKQFF.

This clonotype was seen only a few times. The genes are TRBV28 and TRBJ2-3; weak D call: TRBD2 (5 bases). This CDR3 has 16 amino acids. The germline V gene encodes CDR1 MDHEN and CDR2 SYDVKM. Trimming shortened V by 7 bases and J by 1 base, and 18 bases separated the two germline ends. DNA for the CDR3: TGTGCCAGCACTCCCAGTGGGGAGAGGGGCACAGATACGCAGTATTTT. Amino acids: CASTPSGERGTDTQYF.

About this clonotype: A much larger clonotype is one base distant, so this may be a read error. The chain employs TRBV27 and TRBJ2-1, with 9 bases that match TRBD1. Germline-derived CDR1 and CDR2 are MNHEY and SMNVEV (reference sequence). The CDR3 runs to 13 residues. The CDR3 DNA follows: TGTGCCAGCAGCCCTACAGGGGGCAATAAGCAGTTCTTC. Translating gives CASSPTGGNKQFF.

In this sample, this clonotype turned up a few times. This sequence joins TRBV2 and TRBJ1-3, with a weak D call TRBD1 (6 bases). CDR3 size: 15 residues. CDR1 is SNHLY, CDR2 FYNNEI, per germline. Trimming removed 6 bases at V and 3 bases at J, with 15 bases between. CDR3 DNA sequence: TGTGCCAGCAGCGTACAGGGTGGGGGTGGAAACACCATATATTTT. This codes for CASSVQGGGGNTIYF.

As for this clonotype: This may arise from a read error, as a much more abundant clone is one base away. This sequence joins TRBV6-2 or TRBV6-3 and TRBJ1-1; the match to TRBD1 covers 9 bases. Germline V gene lookup returns CDR1 MNHEY and CDR2 SVGEGT. With 5 bases clipped from V and 9 bases from J, the junction kept 13 bases outside the gene matches. This CDR3 spans 15 amino acids. CDR3 amino acids: CASSPYRGRVAKAFF. CDR3 DNA: TGTGCCAGCAGTCCCTACAGGGGGCGCGTGGCTAAAGCTTTCTTT.

V and J are TRBV12-3 or TRBV12-4 and TRBJ2-2, with D tentatively TRBD1 (6 bases). V lost 4 bases to trimming and J lost 0 bases, with 9 bases between them. This CDR3 has 15 amino acids. The CDR3 nucleotides read TGTGCCAGCAGTTCCGGACAGACGAACACCGGGGAGCTGTTTTTT. It translates to CASSSGQTNTGELFF.

This clonotype was seen ten or more times. This chain joins TRBV27 and TRBJ2-3, with TRBD2 matching over 10 bases. Germline CDR1 MNHEY, CDR2 SMNVEV (reference sequence). The V and J ends lost 7 bases and 2 bases, in that order; junction bases with no gene match: 3. The CDR3 sequence is 14 residues long. The CDR3 DNA is TGTGCCAGCAACCTAGCGGGAGTCACAGATACGCAGTATTTT. It specifies CASNLAGVTDTQYF.

The rearrangement links TRBV24-1 to TRBJ1-4; D call uncertain. The germline V gene has CDR1 KGHDR and CDR2 SFDVKD. Between the trimmed V and J ends, which lost 5 bases and 7 bases, there was a span of 7 bases. The length of the CDR3 is 12 residues. CDR3 residues: CATSGWSEKLFF. In nucleotides, the CDR3 is TGTGCCACCAGTGGTTGGTCTGAAAAACTGTTTTTT.

This clonotype was picked up one time. The chain links TRBV11-2 to TRBJ2-1; TRBD1 or TRBD2 may be the D gene (5 bases each). The length of the CDR3 is 15 residues. Trimming took off 5 bases at V and 6 bases at J, with 17 bases between the two ends. The germline CDR1 and CDR2 sequences are SGHAT and FQNNGV. CDR3 residues: CASSPLPGPGNEQFF. The CDR3 DNA is TGTGCCAGCAGCCCCCTACCGGGACCTGGCAATGAGCAGTTCTTC.

This clonotype appeared a few times. V and J are TRBV2 and TRBJ1-5; D might be TRBD1 (5 bases). V lost 2 bases to trimming and J lost 4 bases, with 9 bases between them. CDR3 length equals 14 residues. CDR1 is SNHLY and CDR2 is FYNNEI in the germline V gene. The CDR3 sequence: CASSESGQNQPQHF. In DNA form, the CDR3 reads TGTGCCAGCAGTGAATCGGGGCAAAATCAGCCCCAGCATTTT.

This chain uses TRBV7-2 with TRBJ2-5; D call uncertain. Germline V gene data show CDR1 as SGHTA and CDR2 as FQGNSA. The V gene lost 5 bases and the J gene lost 4 bases, with 5 bases spanning the gap. The CDR3 is 11 residues long. The CDR3 region has the DNA TGTGCCAGCAGCCAGACAGAGACCCAGTACTTC. It yields the protein CASSQTETQYF.